This T cell receptor (beta chain) was captured by sequencing in a study of blood T cell repertoires in COVID-19. Across the study: The samples span acute and convalescent COVID-19 from the United States, Italy and Spain. The analysed material was cDNA or gDNA that came from T cells, B-cell-depleted T cells, or PBMCs.

As originally analysed: Using reference gene primer amplification, nucleated cell counts were estimated. The method was immunoSEQ multiplex PCR; TCRdb's version includes in-frame clones alone and lacks a portion of them. Clone size and V and J calls were adopted from that table, with D and trimming inferred from the DNA. Of roughly 150,000 clones listed, around four fifths were seen once; the top ten hold around 3.4%. V lost 6 bases and J 3 bases, leaving 19 bases between the germline ends. The CDR3 sequence is 15 residues long. The germline V gene has CDR1 SGHRS and CDR2 YFSETQ. V usage is TRBV5-1 and J usage is TRBJ2-7, with D possibly being TRBD1 (6 bases). The sequenced material came from peripheral blood. This TCR was recovered from a woman aged 80 or older with acute or convalescent COVID-19. Here the CDR3 reads CASTEGEPTGYEQYF. CDR3 nucleotides: TGCGCCAGCACGGAAGGAGAACCGACAGGCTACGAGCAGTACTTC.